The clone carrying this T cell receptor beta chain has just a few counts. V was cut by 6 bases and J by 0 bases, with 12 bases left in between. The CDR3 runs 15 residues. CDR1 and CDR2 (germline): MNHNS, SASEGT. This record belongs to a study of T and B cells in COVID-19 patients. From blood, roughly 250-550 ng of genomic DNA served as TRB template. TRB rearrangements were amplified by multiplex PCR with BIOMED2 TRB-A/B primers. TCRdb reprocessed the multiplex PCR reads with MiXCR, giving one entry per CDR3 protein. This sample has under 8,500 distinct CDR3 sequences, with 25% to 35% found just once. The chain combines TRBV6-1 with TRBJ1-5; D might be TRBD1 (5 bases). This TCR derives from a human donor with active COVID-19. The specimen sequenced was blood. The CDR3 DNA follows: TGTGCCAGCAGATCGACAGCTTATAGCAATCAGCCCCAGCATTTT. Its translation: CASRSTAYSNQPQHF.